This T cell receptor (beta chain) was documented in a study of blood T cell repertoires in COVID-19. Study-level background: The cDNA or gDNA used as material had been derived from T cells, B-cell-depleted T cells, or PBMCs.

V lost 8 bases and J lost 5; bases outside the gene matches: 10. Germline V gene lookup returns CDR1 LNHDA and CDR2 SQIVND (reference sequence). This CDR3 contains 15 residues. Assay: immunoSEQ multiplex PCR; the TCRdb copy retains only in-frame clones and omits some. The table has 90,000 to 140,000 clones, about 75% seen once. The sample was peripheral blood. The clonotype originates from a woman aged 70-85 years with acute or convalescent COVID-19. This chain connects TRBV19 to TRBJ1-4; 8 bases fit TRBD1. In nucleotides, the CDR3 is TGTGCCAGTTCACGGATGGGACAGGAGAATGAAAAACTGTTTTTT. Protein sequence: CASSRMGQENEKLFF.